This T cell receptor (beta chain) was recovered during a study of blood T cell repertoires in COVID-19. Study-level information: There were acute and convalescent COVID-19 samples, and they came from the United States, Italy and Spain. From T cells, B-cell-depleted T cells, or PBMCs came the material, which was cDNA or gDNA.

Trimming removed 4 bases at V and 9 bases at J, with 7 bases between. The length of the CDR3 is 12 residues. Germline V gene sequence: CDR1 MNHNY, CDR2 SVGAGI (reference sequence). In the authors' methods: Estimation of nucleated cell counts was performed using reference gene primer amplification. Produced via immunoSEQ multiplex PCR; TCRdb's table is partial and in-frame only. V and J calls and clone size are given by that table; D and trimming were obtained from the DNA. The sample yields over 200,000 clones, about 93% seen once. While infection was still active, Seattle patients were enrolled and then followed longitudinally.

Sequencing was carried out using peripheral blood. This TCR derives from a man aged 55 to 70 with COVID-19, enrolled during active disease. The V and J genes are TRBV6-6 and TRBJ1-6; unclear D gene. Written as DNA, the CDR3 is TGTGCCAGCAGTTCCGTGAGTTCACCCCTCCACTTT. Its protein product is CASSSVSSPLHF.